A selection of T cell receptor beta chains follows, all from one sample in a study of control samples from healthy donors and cancer patients. Clones were read by immunoSEQ multiplex PCR, and TCRdb kept only the in-frame ones, dropping some. Of under 200,000 clones listed, 90% to 95% were seen once; the top ten hold less than 1.6%. The sequenced sample was blood. The receptor set was obtained from a woman aged 30 to 39 in good health. Each CDR3 is given with its conserved first and last residue. D genes are given only for firm matches. Clone size appears in some rows only: once, few, many, or a class for an expanded clone.

cdr3_aa: CASSADSTDTQYF
cdr3_nt: TGTGCCAGCAGTGCAGACAGCACAGATACGCAGTATTTT
v_call: TRBV6-4
clone_size: NA
j_call: TRBJ2-3
d_call: NA

cdr3_aa: CAITAVGSGRAPDTQYF
cdr3_nt: TGTGCCATCACCGCAGTGGGGAGCGGGAGGGCCCCAGATACGCAGTATTTT
v_call: TRBV10-3
clone_size: once
j_call: TRBJ2-3
d_call: TRBD2

cdr3_aa: CASSLAGQTNEKLFF
cdr3_nt: TGTGCCAGCAGCTTAGCGGGACAGACTAATGAAAAACTGTTTTTT
v_call: TRBV7-9
clone_size: NA
j_call: TRBJ1-4
d_call: TRBD1

cdr3_aa: CASSINQGVAFF
cdr3_nt: TGTGCCAGTAGTATCAATCAGGGTGTGGCTTTCTTT
v_call: TRBV19
clone_size: NA
j_call: TRBJ1-1
d_call: NA

cdr3_aa: CASSNQGLDTEAFF
cdr3_nt: TGCGCCAGCAGCAACCAGGGTTTAGACACTGAAGCTTTCTTT
v_call: TRBV5-1
clone_size: once
j_call: TRBJ1-1
d_call: NA

cdr3_aa: CASSGEETQYF
cdr3_nt: TGTGCCAGTAGCGGGGAAGAGACCCAGTACTTC
v_call: TRBV5-6
clone_size: NA
j_call: TRBJ2-5
d_call: TRBD2

cdr3_aa: CASSLNGERGYTF
cdr3_nt: TGTGCCAGCAGCTTAAATGGGGAACGGGGCTACACCTTC
v_call: TRBV7-3
clone_size: NA
j_call: TRBJ1-2
d_call: NA

cdr3_aa: CASSPRTRGTDTQYF
cdr3_nt: TGTGCCAGCTCACCAAGGACTAGGGGCACAGATACGCAGTATTTT
v_call: TRBV18
clone_size: NA
j_call: TRBJ2-3
d_call: TRBD2

cdr3_aa: CASSYRQFTYEQYF
cdr3_nt: TGTGCCAGCAGCTACCGACAGTTCACGTACGAGCAGTACTTC
v_call: TRBV7-2
clone_size: NA
j_call: TRBJ2-7
d_call: NA

cdr3_aa: CATSRDRLQVYQPQHF
cdr3_nt: TGTGCCACCAGCAGAGATAGGTTACAGGTGTATCAGCCCCAGCATTTT
v_call: TRBV15
clone_size: NA
j_call: TRBJ1-5
d_call: NA

cdr3_aa: CASSSRDTFNEQFF
cdr3_nt: TGTGCCAGCAGCTCTCGGGACACCTTCAATGAGCAGTTCTTC
v_call: TRBV7-9
clone_size: NA
j_call: TRBJ2-1
d_call: NA

cdr3_aa: CASSSGQGSYNEQFF
cdr3_nt: TGTGCCAGCAGCTCGGGACAGGGGTCCTACAATGAGCAGTTCTTC
v_call: TRBV11-3
clone_size: NA
j_call: TRBJ2-1
d_call: TRBD1

cdr3_aa: CASSLDRQGIYGYTF
cdr3_nt: TGTGCCAGCAGCTTAGATAGACAGGGAATCTATGGCTACACCTTC
v_call: TRBV7-6
clone_size: NA
j_call: TRBJ1-2
d_call: TRBD1

cdr3_aa: CASSNRDKNTGELFF
cdr3_nt: TGTGCCAGCAGCAACCGGGACAAGAACACCGGGGAGCTGTTTTTT
v_call: TRBV7-8
clone_size: NA
j_call: TRBJ2-2
d_call: NA

cdr3_aa: CASSLTSGTETQYF
cdr3_nt: TGTGCCAGCAGCTTAACTAGCGGGACAGAGACCCAGTACTTC
v_call: TRBV11-3
clone_size: NA
j_call: TRBJ2-5
d_call: TRBD2

cdr3_aa: CASSPGTGVGELFF
cdr3_nt: TGTGCCAGCAGCCCCGGGACAGGGGTCGGGGAGCTGTTTTTT
v_call: TRBV28
clone_size: NA
j_call: TRBJ2-2
d_call: TRBD1